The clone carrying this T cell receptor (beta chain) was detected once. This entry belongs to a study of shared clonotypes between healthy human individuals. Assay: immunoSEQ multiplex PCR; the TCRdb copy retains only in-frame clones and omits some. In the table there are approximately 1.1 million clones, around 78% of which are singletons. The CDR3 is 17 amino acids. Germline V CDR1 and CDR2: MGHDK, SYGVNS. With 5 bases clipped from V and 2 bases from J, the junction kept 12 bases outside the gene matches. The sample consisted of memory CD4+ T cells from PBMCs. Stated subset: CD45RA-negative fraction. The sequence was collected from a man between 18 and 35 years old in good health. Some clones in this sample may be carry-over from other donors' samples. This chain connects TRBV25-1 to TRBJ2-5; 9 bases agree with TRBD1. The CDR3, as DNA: TGTGCCAGCAGTCAACAGGGGGCACAACGCACTCAAGAGACCCAGTACTTC. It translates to CASSQQGAQRTQETQYF.